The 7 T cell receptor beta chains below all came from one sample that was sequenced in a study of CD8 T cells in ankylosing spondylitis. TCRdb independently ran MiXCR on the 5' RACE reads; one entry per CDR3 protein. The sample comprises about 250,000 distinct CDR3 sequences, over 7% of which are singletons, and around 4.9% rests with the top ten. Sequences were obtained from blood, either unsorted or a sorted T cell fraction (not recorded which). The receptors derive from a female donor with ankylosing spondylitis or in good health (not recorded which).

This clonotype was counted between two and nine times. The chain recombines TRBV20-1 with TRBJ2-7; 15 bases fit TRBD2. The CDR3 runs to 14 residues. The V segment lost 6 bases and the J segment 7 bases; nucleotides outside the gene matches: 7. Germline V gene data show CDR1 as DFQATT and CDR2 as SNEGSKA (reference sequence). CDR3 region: CSAGTSGRTSEQYF. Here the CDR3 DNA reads TGCAGTGCCGGGACTAGCGGGAGGACCAGTGAGCAGTACTTC.

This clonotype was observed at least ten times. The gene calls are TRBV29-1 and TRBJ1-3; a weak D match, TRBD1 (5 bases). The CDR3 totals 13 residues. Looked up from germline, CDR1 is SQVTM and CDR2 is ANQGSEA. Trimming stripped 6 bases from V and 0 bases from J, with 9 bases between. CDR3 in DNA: TGCAGCGTCGCAGACAGCTCTGGAAACACCATATATTTT. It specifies CSVADSSGNTIYF.

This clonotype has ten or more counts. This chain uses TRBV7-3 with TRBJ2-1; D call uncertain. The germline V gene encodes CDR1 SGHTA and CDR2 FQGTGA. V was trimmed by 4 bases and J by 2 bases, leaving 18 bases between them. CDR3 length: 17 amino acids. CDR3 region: CASSSHGRGRPYNEQFF. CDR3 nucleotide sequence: TGTGCCAGCAGCTCCCACGGGCGAGGCCGCCCCTACAATGAGCAGTTCTTC. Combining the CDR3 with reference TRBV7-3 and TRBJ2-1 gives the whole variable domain GAGVSQTPSNKVTEKGKYVELRCDPISGHTALYWYRQSLGQGPEFLIYFQGTGAADDSGLPNDRFFAVRPEGSVSTLKIQRTERGDSAVYLCASSSHGRGRPYNEQFFGPGTRLTVL.

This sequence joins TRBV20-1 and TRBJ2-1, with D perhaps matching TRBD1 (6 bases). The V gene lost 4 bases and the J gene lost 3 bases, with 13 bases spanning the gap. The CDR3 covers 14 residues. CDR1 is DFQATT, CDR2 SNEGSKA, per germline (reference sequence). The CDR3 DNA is TGCAGTGCTATAACCGCGACAGGCTACAATGAGCAGTTCTTC. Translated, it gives CSAITATGYNEQFF.

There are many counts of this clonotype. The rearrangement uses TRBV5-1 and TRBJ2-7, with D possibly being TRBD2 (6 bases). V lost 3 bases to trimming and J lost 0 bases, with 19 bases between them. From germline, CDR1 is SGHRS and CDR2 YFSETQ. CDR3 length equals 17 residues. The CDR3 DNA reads TGCGCCAGCAGCTCCGGGGGAGGAACCTTTAGCTCCTACGAGCAGTACTTC. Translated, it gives CASSSGGGTFSSYEQYF.

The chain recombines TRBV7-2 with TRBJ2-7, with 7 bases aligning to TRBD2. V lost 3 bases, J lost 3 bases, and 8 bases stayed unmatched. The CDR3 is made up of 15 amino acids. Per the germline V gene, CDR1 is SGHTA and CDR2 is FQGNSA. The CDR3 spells CASSFLGDYNYEQYF. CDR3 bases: TGTGCCAGCAGCTTCTTAGGGGACTACAACTACGAGCAGTACTTC.

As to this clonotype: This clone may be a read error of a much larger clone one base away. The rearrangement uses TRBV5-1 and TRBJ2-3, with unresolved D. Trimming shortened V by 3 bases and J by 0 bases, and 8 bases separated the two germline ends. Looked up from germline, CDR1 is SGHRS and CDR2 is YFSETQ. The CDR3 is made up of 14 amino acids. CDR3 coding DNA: TGCGCCAGCAGCTATTCCTATAGCACAGATACGCAGTATTTT. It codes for CASSYSYSTDTQYF.